Listed below are T cell receptor beta chains from one sample, sequenced in a study of T cell repertoires in cytomegalovirus infection. TCRdb processed the reads anew with MiXCR; each CDR3 protein has one entry. In the table there are about 740,000 distinct CDR3 sequences, roughly 36% of which are singletons. The specimen sequenced was PBMCs. These receptors came from a human donor in good health (CMV status not recorded). Some clones in this sample may be carry-over from other donors' samples. The CDR3 runs from the conserved cysteine through the conserved F or W. D genes are given only for firm matches. Clone size is not always given. Where it is, it says once, few, many or a class for expanded clones.

V,length,D,J,size,DNA,CDR3
TRBV7-6,15,-,TRBJ2-3,few,TGTGCTAGCAGTTCAACCACGTCTTATGCAGATACGCAGTATTTT,CASSSTTSYADTQYF
TRBV11-2,13,-,TRBJ2-7,-,TGTGCCAGCAGCGAATCCCCCCCTCGCGAGCAGTACTTC,CASSESPPREQYF
TRBV7-6,19,-,TRBJ1-6,few,TGTGCCAGCAGCTCCGCTGGGGGACCCATTAGCTCCTATAATTCACCCCTCCACTTT,CASSSAGGPISSYNSPLHF
TRBV7-2,15,-,TRBJ1-1,many,TGTGCCAGCAGCTCGGCGGGGGCGCCGAACACTGAAGCTTTCTTT,CASSSAGAPNTEAFF
TRBV7-2,15,-,TRBJ1-3,-,TGTGCCAGCAGCTCGACGAGACACTCTGGAAACACCATATATTTT,CASSSTRHSGNTIYF
TRBV6-1,15,TRBD2,TRBJ2-7,-,TGTGCCAGCACTCCCGGGACTAGCGGCCGGCGGGAGCAGTACTTC,CASTPGTSGRREQYF
TRBV28,14,TRBD1,TRBJ2-1,-,TGTGCCAGCAGTGTCCCCGACAGGGGCAATGAGCAGTTCTTC,CASSVPDRGNEQFF
TRBV14,17,-,TRBJ1-6,few,TGTGCCAGCAGCCAAGATCTCTTGAGGGGCCGGGGTTCACCCCTCCACTTT,CASSQDLLRGRGSPLHF
TRBV24-1,13,-,TRBJ1-2,-,TGTGCCCCGCTCCCGTCCGGGAGCTATGGCTACACCTTC,CAPLPSGSYGYTF
TRBV10-3,15,-,TRBJ2-3,once,TGTGCCATCAGTGACGCCAGGGTAGGGGCAGATACGCAGTATTTT,CAISDARVGADTQYF
TRBV10-3,13,TRBD2,TRBJ2-5,many,TGTGCCTCAGGACTAGCGGGGGGAGAGACCCAGTACTTC,CASGLAGGETQYF
TRBV19,14,-,TRBJ2-2,-,TGTGCCAGTAGTATTGCAGAGAACACCGGGGAGCTGTTTTTT,CASSIAENTGELFF
TRBV6-6,14,TRBD2,TRBJ2-3,few,TGTGCCAGCAGTCATCTAGCGGGCACAGATACGCAGTATTTT,CASSHLAGTDTQYF
TRBV6-6,13,-,TRBJ1-1,-,TGTGCCAGCAGTTACGGAGCGGGAGCTGAAGCTTTCTTT,CASSYGAGAEAFF
TRBV2,15,-,TRBJ1-2,-,TGTGCCAGCAGAAACCGGGGGGGGGGGCGCGATGGCTACACCTTC,CASRNRGGGRDGYTF
TRBV19,13,-,TRBJ1-5,-,TGTGCCAGTAGACAGACTAGCAATCAGCCCCAGCATTTT,CASRQTSNQPQHF
TRBV12-3/TRBV12-4,13,-,TRBJ1-6,few,TGTGCCAGCAGAATGGACAGAAATTCACCCCTCCACTTT,CASRMDRNSPLHF
TRBV15,16,-,TRBJ2-2,-,TGTGCCACCAGCAGAGCGGGCCGATCGAACACCGGGGAGCTGTTTTTT,CATSRAGRSNTGELFF
TRBV27,13,-,TRBJ2-2,-,TGTGCCAGCAGTTCGACCCGGTCCGGGGAGCTGTTTTTT,CASSSTRSGELFF
TRBV20-1,14,-,TRBJ1-2,-,TGCAGTGCTAGAGAACTCCCCATGGGGTTTGGCTACACCTTC,CSARELPMGFGYTF
TRBV7-9,15,TRBD1,TRBJ2-5,-,TGTGCCAGCAGCCCCGACAGGGGCGTCCAAGAGACCCAGTACTTC,CASSPDRGVQETQYF
TRBV6-5,14,TRBD2,TRBJ2-5,-,TGTGCCAGCAGTTACGCGGGGGGGCCGGAGACCCAGTACTTC,CASSYAGGPETQYF
TRBV6-1,15,TRBD1,TRBJ2-2,many,TGTGCCAGCAGTGAGGGACAGGGGTACACCGGGGAGCTGTTTTTT,CASSEGQGYTGELFF
TRBV7-2,16,TRBD2,TRBJ2-1,-,TGTGCCAGCTGCTTAGCAGCGGGGGTGCCATACAATGAGCAGTTCTTC,CASCLAAGVPYNEQFF
TRBV7-2,15,TRBD1,TRBJ1-6,many,TGTGCCAGCCGAGACCCGGACAGGGGCAATTCACCCCTCCACTTT,CASRDPDRGNSPLHF
TRBV6-2/TRBV6-3,14,-,TRBJ2-7,-,TGTGCCAGCAGCCGTCAGAGGGCCACCTACGAGCAGTACTTC,CASSRQRATYEQYF
TRBV7-2,15,TRBD1,TRBJ2-7,many,TGTGCCAGCAGCTCCCAGACAGGGTCGTCCTACGAGCAGTACTTC,CASSSQTGSSYEQYF
TRBV11-2,21,TRBD1,TRBJ2-2,-,TGTGCCAGCAGCATCTTTGCCGGGAGACAGGGGCTATTATATGGCGTCGGGGAGCTGTTTTTT,CASSIFAGRQGLLYGVGELFF
TRBV19,14,-,TRBJ2-1,-,TGTGCCAGTAGTATAGATCCGGGGTACAATGAGCAGTTCTTC,CASSIDPGYNEQFF
TRBV6-4,16,TRBD2,TRBJ2-1,-,TGTGCCAGCAGTGCGTCTAGCGGGGGGCCTTACAATGAGCAGTTCTTC,CASSASSGGPYNEQFF
TRBV24-1,15,TRBD1,TRBJ2-5,few,TGTGCCACCAGTGATTTTGACAGGGTCGGAGAGACCCAGTACTTC,CATSDFDRVGETQYF
TRBV20-1,12,-,TRBJ1-1,-,TGCAGTGTGAATGGGGGAGGGACTGAAGCTTTCTTT,CSVNGGGTEAFF
TRBV6-6,12,-,TRBJ2-1,-,TGTGCCAGCAGCCAGGGGAGGGATGAGCAGTTCTTC,CASSQGRDEQFF
TRBV10-3,12,-,TRBJ2-7,few,TGTGCCATCACGAGTAACTCCTACGAGCAGTACTTC,CAITSNSYEQYF
TRBV27,14,TRBD2,TRBJ2-7,-,TGTGCCAGCAGTTTAGCTAGCGGGGTCTGGGAGCAGTACTTC,CASSLASGVWEQYF
TRBV12-3/TRBV12-4,18,-,TRBJ1-3,-,TGTGCCAGCAGTTTAGGAGGTTGGGGACACCGCTCTGGAAACACCATATATTTT,CASSLGGWGHRSGNTIYF
TRBV7-6,12,-,TRBJ1-4,-,TGTGCCAGCAGCTTAGAGGGGAAAAAACTGTTTTTT,CASSLEGKKLFF
TRBV24-1,13,TRBD1,TRBJ2-7,-,TGTGCCACCAGTGAAGGGACAGGGGACGAGCAGTACTTC,CATSEGTGDEQYF
TRBV6-6,16,-,TRBJ2-3,-,TGTGCCACCAGAACCTTCCCGGGACCCCGCACAGATACGCAGTATTTT,CATRTFPGPRTDTQYF
TRBV7-3,13,-,TRBJ2-7,few,TGTGCCAGCAGCTTAACCGCAGGGAACGAGCAGTACTTC,CASSLTAGNEQYF